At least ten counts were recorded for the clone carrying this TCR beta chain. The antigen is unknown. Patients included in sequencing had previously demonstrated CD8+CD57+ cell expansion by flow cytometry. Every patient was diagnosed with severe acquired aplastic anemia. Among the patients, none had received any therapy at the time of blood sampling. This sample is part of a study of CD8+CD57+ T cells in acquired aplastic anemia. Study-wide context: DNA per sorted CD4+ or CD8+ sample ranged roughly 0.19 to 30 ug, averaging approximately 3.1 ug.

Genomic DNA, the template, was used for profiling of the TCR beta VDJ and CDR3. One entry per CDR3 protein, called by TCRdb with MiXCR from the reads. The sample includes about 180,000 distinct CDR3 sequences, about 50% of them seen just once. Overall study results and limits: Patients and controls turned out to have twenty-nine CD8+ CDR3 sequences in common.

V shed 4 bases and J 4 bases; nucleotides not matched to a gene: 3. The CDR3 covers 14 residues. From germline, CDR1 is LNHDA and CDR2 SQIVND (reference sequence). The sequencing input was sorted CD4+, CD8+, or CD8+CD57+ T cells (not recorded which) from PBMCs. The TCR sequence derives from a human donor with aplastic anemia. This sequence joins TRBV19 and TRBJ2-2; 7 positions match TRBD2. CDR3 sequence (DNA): TGTGCCAGTAGTAACCCGGGGGGCACCGGGGAGCTGTTTTTT. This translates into CASSNPGGTGELFF. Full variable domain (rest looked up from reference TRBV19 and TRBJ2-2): DGGITQSPKYLFRKEGQNVTLSCEQNLNHDAMYWYRQDPGQGLRLIYYSQIVNDFQKGDIAEGYSVSREKKESFPLTVTSAQKNPTAFYLCASSNPGGTGELFFGEGSRLTVL.